What follows are 8 T cell receptor beta chains derived from one specimen sequenced in a study of blood T cell repertoires in COVID-19. The data were produced by immunoSEQ multiplex PCR, yet TCRdb's version contains in-frame clones alone and is incomplete. Of approximately 500,000 clones listed, 85% to 90% are singletons. The sample taken for sequencing was PBMCs or T cells enriched from blood (not recorded which). These receptors all come from a middle-aged woman who had recovered from COVID-19.

The V call is TRBV11-3, the J call TRBJ2-1; 10 bases are a match to TRBD2. The CDR3 sequence is 15 residues long. From germline, CDR1 is SGHNT and CDR2 YENEEA. V dropped 5 bases and J dropped 9; count of bases not matched to a gene: 10. CDR3 sequence: CASSRRALAGGEQFF. DNA of the CDR3: TGTGCCAGCAGCCGGCGGGCCTTAGCGGGAGGTGAGCAGTTCTTC.

This chain uses TRBV7-9 with TRBJ1-3; D is unresolved. The CDR3 covers 14 residues. Germline V gene lookup returns CDR1 SEHNR and CDR2 FQNEAQ (reference sequence). V was pared by 1 base and J by 1 base, with 5 bases between. CDR3 region: CASSLVYSGNTIYF. The CDR3 DNA reads as TGTGCCAGCAGCTTAGTCTATTCTGGAAACACCATATATTTT.

This chain links TRBV18 with TRBJ2-1, with TRBD2 matching 11 bases. CDR3 length: 16 amino acids. The germline CDR1 and CDR2 sequences are KGHSH and LQKENI. Trimming at V came to 4 bases and at J to 6 bases, leaving 8 bases not matched to a gene. The CDR3 nucleotides read TGTGCCAGCTCACTAGTACTAGCGGGAGCTGGCAATGAGCAGTTCTTC. Protein: CASSLVLAGAGNEQFF. Complete variable domain (other parts from reference TRBV18 and TRBJ2-1): NAGVMQNPRHLVRRRGQEARLRCSPMKGHSHVYWYRQLPEEGLKFMVYLQKENIIDESGMPKERFSAEFPKEGPSILRIQQVVRGDSAAYFCASSLVLAGAGNEQFFGPGTRLTVL.

J is TRBJ2-5 and V is TRBV7-9; 10 positions match TRBD1. The CDR3 loop spans 16 amino acids. V lost 5 bases and J lost 6; bases outside the gene matches: 12. The germline CDR1 and CDR2 sequences are SEHNR and FQNEAQ (reference sequence). The CDR3 sequence is CASSQIGDRGMKTQYF. The CDR3 bases are TGTGCCAGCAGCCAAATAGGGGACAGGGGAATGAAGACCCAGTACTTC.

The chain recombines TRBV10-3 with TRBJ2-5; 7 nucleotides line up with TRBD1. This CDR3 has 15 residues. Germline loops: CDR1 ENHRY, CDR2 SYGVKD. J was trimmed by 4 bases and V by 5 bases; bases with no gene match: 10. CDR3 in amino acids: CAISFSRGLGETQYF. The CDR3 region has the DNA TGTGCCATCAGTTTTAGTAGGGGGCTGGGAGAGACCCAGTACTTC.

The gene calls are TRBV19 and TRBJ2-5; TRBD2 matches at 8 bases. This CDR3 is 14 amino acids long. Germline CDR1 and CDR2: LNHDA and SQIVND (reference sequence). Trimming removed 9 bases from V and 5 bases from J; junction bases left unmatched: 11. Here the CDR3 DNA reads TGTGCCAGCTCCGGGAGGGGGGGCGGCGAGACCCAGTACTTC. As protein: CASSGRGGGETQYF.

This rearrangement joins TRBV6-5 to TRBJ2-3, with D possibly matching TRBD1 (5 bases). The CDR3 runs to 15 residues. Deletions cut 2 bases from V and 6 bases from J, with 15 bases between. Germline CDR1 MNHEY, CDR2 SVGAGI. The CDR3 loop reads CASSYRGQGPDTQYF. DNA for the CDR3: TGTGCCAGCAGTTACCGTGGGCAGGGCCCCGATACGCAGTATTTT.

The chain uses TRBV5-1 and TRBJ1-1; no firm D call. Trimming left V 4 bases short and J 3 bases short, with 28 bases between. The CDR3 sequence is 19 residues long. Per the germline V gene, CDR1 is SGHRS and CDR2 is YFSETQ. The CDR3 loop reads CASSSFPGQTIRGDTEAFF. The CDR3, as DNA: TGCGCCAGCAGCAGTTTTCCGGGTCAGACGATCCGTGGCGACACTGAAGCTTTCTTT.